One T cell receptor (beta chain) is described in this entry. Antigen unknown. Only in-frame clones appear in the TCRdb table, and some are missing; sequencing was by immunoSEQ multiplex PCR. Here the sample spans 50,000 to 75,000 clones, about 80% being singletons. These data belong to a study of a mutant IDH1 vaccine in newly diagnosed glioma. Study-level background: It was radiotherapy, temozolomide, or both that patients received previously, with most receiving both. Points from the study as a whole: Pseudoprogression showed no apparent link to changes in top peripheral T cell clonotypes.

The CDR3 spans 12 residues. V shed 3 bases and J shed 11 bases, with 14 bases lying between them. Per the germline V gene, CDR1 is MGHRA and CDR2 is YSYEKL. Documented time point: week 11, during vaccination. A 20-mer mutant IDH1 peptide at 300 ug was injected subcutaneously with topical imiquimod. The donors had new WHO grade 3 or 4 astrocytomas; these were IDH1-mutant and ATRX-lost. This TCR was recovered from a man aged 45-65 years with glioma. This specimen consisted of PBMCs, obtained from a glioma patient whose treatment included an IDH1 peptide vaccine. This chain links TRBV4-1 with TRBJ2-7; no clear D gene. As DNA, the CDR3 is TGCGCCAGCAGCCAGGAAGGTGCCACGAAGTACTTC. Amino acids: CASSQEGATKYF.